This T cell receptor (beta chain) comes out of a study of long-term antiretroviral therapy in people with HIV. In germline, CDR1 is SGDLS, CDR2 YYNGEE. This CDR3 region has 18 residues. After removal of 0 bases from V and 7 bases from J, the junction contained 15 bases not matched to a gene. It was version v3.0 of the immunoSEQ assay that was run at survey level. The protocol was immunoSEQ multiplex PCR, while the TCRdb copy is restricted to in-frame clones and leaves out a portion. There are over 25,000 clones in the sample; approximately 90% occur only once, and around 13% lies in the top ten. Specimen: unsorted PBMCs, collected 1.1 years after starting antiretroviral therapy. V usage is TRBV9 and J usage is TRBJ2-2, with 7 positions matching TRBD2. The TCR comes from a man aged 18 to 29 with HIV. CDR3 amino acids: CASSVGLDPRGSGGELFF. The CDR3 DNA reads TGTGCCAGCAGCGTAGGTCTGGACCCGCGGGGGTCTGGCGGGGAGCTGTTTTTT.